One and the same sample provided the 23 T cell receptor beta chains below, sequenced in a study of OX40 agonist ivuxolimab in advanced cancers. Using immunoSEQ multiplex PCR, the repertoire was profiled, and TCRdb retains in-frame clones only, with some absent. The sample carries 5,500 to 7,000 clones, over 70% recorded once. The starting material was CD4+ or CD8+ T cells sorted from blood, obtained in a trial of the OX40 agonist ivuxolimab. These TCRs come from an adult with an advanced solid tumor such as melanoma, head and neck, liver or kidney cancer.

The gene calls are TRBV9 and TRBJ1-3; D is undetermined. This CDR3 region has 15 residues. The germline V and J ends were trimmed by 0 bases and 3 bases, with 10 bases remaining between them. Germline assignment: CDR1 SGDLS and CDR2 YYNGEE. CDR3 sequence reads: CASSVGRASGNTIYF. The CDR3 bases are TGTGCCAGCAGCGTAGGGAGGGCGAGTGGAAACACCATATATTTT. The full variable domain, with the rest looked up from reference TRBV9 and TRBJ1-3, is DSGVTQTPKHLITATGQRVTLRCSPRSGDLSVYWYQQSLDQGLQFLIQYYNGEERAKGNILERFSAQQFPDLHSELNLSSLELGDSALYFCASSVGRASGNTIYFGEGSWLTVV.

The CDR3 DNA follows: TGTGCCAGCAGCCCCAACCCGCTAGCAAGCTCCTACGAGCAGTACTTC. It encodes CASSPNPLASSYEQYF. The rearrangement joins TRBV5-4 to TRBJ2-7; maybe TRBD2 (5 bases). The length of the CDR3 is 16 residues. CDR1 is SGHNT and CDR2 is YYREEE in the germline V gene (reference sequence). Trimming cost V 4 bases and J 0 bases, with 17 bases left between them.

The CDR3 is CASSAPEEWGAVEETQYF. The CDR3 DNA reads as TGTGCCAGCAGCGCCCCAGAGGAGTGGGGAGCGGTAGAAGAGACCCAGTACTTC. The J gene is TRBJ2-5, the V gene TRBV9; tentatively, D is TRBD2 (5 bases). The CDR3 runs 18 residues. Germline values: CDR1 SGDLS, CDR2 YYNGEE. Trimming stripped 3 bases from V and 3 bases from J, with 24 bases between.

The V call is TRBV4-1, the J call TRBJ2-7; D may correspond to TRBD1 or TRBD2 (6 bases each). Germline V gives CDR1 MGHRA, CDR2 YSYEKL. The CDR3 contains 13 residues. Trimming took 3 bases from V and 4 from J, leaving 10 bases between them. The DNA of the CDR3 is TGCGCCAGCAGCCATGGGGGGCTATACGAGCAGTACTTC. The encoded protein is CASSHGGLYEQYF.

The chain has TRBV7-9 and TRBJ2-1, with D hard to call. Trimming cost V 0 bases and J 10 bases, with 7 bases left between them. The CDR3 runs 12 residues. Germline V gene lookup returns CDR1 SEHNR and CDR2 FQNEAQ (reference sequence). The CDR3 loop reads CASSLASTEQFF. The CDR3 nucleotides are TGTGCCAGCAGCTTAGCTTCCACAGAGCAGTTCTTC.

The chain links TRBV27 to TRBJ2-2; D assignment may be TRBD1 or TRBD2 (6 bases each). Germline V gives CDR1 MNHEY, CDR2 SMNVEV (reference sequence). The CDR3 is 15 amino acids. V was clipped by 5 bases and J by 3 bases, with 13 bases between them. The CDR3 DNA reads as TGTGCCAGCAGTCCATTCCGGGGGCACACCGGGGAGCTGTTTTTT. Encoded protein: CASSPFRGHTGELFF.

CDR3 in amino acids: CASSKWGHPNTEAFF. Here the CDR3 DNA reads TGTGCCAGCAGTAAATGGGGCCATCCGAACACTGAAGCTTTCTTT. This sequence joins TRBV6-5 and TRBJ1-1, with TRBD1 as a possible D gene (5 bases). Trimming took 5 bases from V and 1 from J, leaving 14 bases between them. Germline CDR1 reads MNHEY; CDR2 reads SVGAGI. CDR3 length: 15 amino acids.

The chain carries TRBV5-6 and TRBJ1-2; D is unclear. There are 13 residues in the CDR3. Trimming removed 0 bases from V and 6 bases from J, with 9 bases in between. CDR1 is SGHDT, CDR2 YYEEEE, per germline. CDR3 coding DNA: TGTGCCAGCAGCTTGGAGTTCAACCATGGCTACACCTTC. Its protein product is CASSLEFNHGYTF.

The rearrangement joins TRBV6-5 to TRBJ1-1; D remains ambiguous. CDR1 and CDR2 (germline): MNHEY, SVGAGI. Trimming took off 0 bases at V and 4 bases at J, with 6 bases between the two ends. CDR3 size: 13 residues. The CDR3 sequence: CASSYSMVTEAFF. CDR3 coding DNA: TGTGCCAGCAGTTACTCGATGGTCACTGAAGCTTTCTTT.

This clone is categorized as large. The chain couples TRBV5-8 to TRBJ1-1; 9 bases fit TRBD1. V gave up 7 bases and J gave up 6 bases; unmatched junction bases: 7. The CDR3 extends over 13 amino acids. Germline CDR1 reads SGHTS; CDR2 reads YDEGEE. CDR3 in amino acids: CASGTGGPAEAFF. The CDR3 DNA reads as TGTGCCAGCGGTACAGGGGGCCCGGCTGAAGCTTTCTTT. Full variable domain (missing parts from reference TRBV5-8 and TRBJ1-1): EAGVTQSPTHLIKTRGQQATLRCSPISGHTSVYWYQQALGLGLQFLLWYDEGEERNRGNFPPRFSGRQFPNYSSELNVNALELEDSALYLCASGTGGPAEAFFGQGTRLTVV.

CDR3 region: CASSQEKWQAGETQYF. CDR3 coding DNA: TGTGCCAGCAGCCAAGAGAAGTGGCAGGCGGGAGAGACCCAGTACTTC. V and J are TRBV14 and TRBJ2-5, with D possibly being TRBD2 (5 bases). V gave up 0 bases and J gave up 4 bases, with 15 bases separating them. In germline, CDR1 is SGHDN, CDR2 FVKESK. This CDR3 has 16 residues.

As DNA, the CDR3 is TGTGCCAGCAGTTACTCGGTGACAGGGGTTTATGGCTACACCTTC. Protein: CASSYSVTGVYGYTF. This chain connects TRBV6-9 to TRBJ1-2, with 8 bases fitting TRBD1. V trimming: 3 bases; J trimming: 5 bases; junction bases outside the gene matches: 8. The CDR3 is 15 amino acids. Germline V CDR1 and CDR2: MNHGY, SVAAGI.

This rearrangement joins TRBV27 to TRBJ2-5; TRBD2 is a possible D gene (7 bases). The CDR3 contains 18 residues. Germline V lookup: CDR1 MNHEY, CDR2 SMNVEV (reference sequence). With 1 base removed from V and 1 base from J, the gap between germline ends came to 19 bases. CDR3 amino acids: CASSLYGRGAPGQETQYF. The CDR3 DNA is TGTGCCAGCAGTTTATATGGACGGGGGGCGCCGGGCCAAGAGACCCAGTACTTC.

This clone was found a few times. This sequence joins TRBV28 and TRBJ2-1; 9 nucleotides match TRBD2. Germline CDR1 is MDHEN and CDR2 is SYDVKM. This CDR3 is 13 amino acids long. Trimming took 5 bases from V and 7 from J; bases not matched to a gene: 3. CDR3 nucleotides: TGTGCCAGCAGTGTTACTAGCGGGAATGAGCAGTTCTTC. Encoded protein: CASSVTSGNEQFF. The variable domain in full, with the rest retrieved from reference TRBV28 and TRBJ2-1, is DVKVTQSSRYLVKRTGEKVFLECVQDMDHENMFWYRQDPGLGLRLIYFSYDVKMKEKGDIPEGYSVSREKKERFSLILESASTNQTSMYLCASSVTSGNEQFFGPGTRLTVL.

CDR3 amino acids: CASSLQGTEAFF. CDR3 nucleotides: TGTGCCAGCAGTTTACAGGGCACTGAAGCTTTCTTT. V and J are TRBV6-5 and TRBJ1-1, with D possibly TRBD1 on 6 matching bases. V was clipped by 4 bases and J by 4 bases, with 7 bases between them. From germline, CDR1 is MNHEY and CDR2 SVGAGI. The CDR3 is 12 amino acids.

The chain couples TRBV28 to TRBJ1-2; TRBD1 matches at 12 bases. Per the germline V gene, CDR1 is MDHEN and CDR2 is SYDVKM. The CDR3 loop spans 18 amino acids. V lost 3 bases, J lost 4 bases, and 12 bases stayed unmatched. The CDR3 sequence is CASSLPRDRGPGGYGYTF. CDR3 nucleotides: TGTGCCAGCAGTTTGCCAAGGGACAGGGGGCCCGGAGGCTATGGCTACACCTTC.

This sequence joins TRBV6-9 and TRBJ2-1; no reliable D call. Germline V gene data show CDR1 as MNHGY and CDR2 as SVAAGI. This CDR3 has 12 residues. V was cut by 2 bases and J by 4 bases, with 3 bases left in between. CDR3 residues: CASSYGYNEQFF. In DNA form, the CDR3 reads TGTGCCAGCAGTTATGGGTACAATGAGCAGTTCTTC.

This chain joins TRBV5-1 and TRBJ2-1; possible D gene TRBD2, 7 bases. This CDR3 has 15 residues. V was shortened by 0 bases and J by 4 bases, with 11 bases between the two germline ends. The germline V gene has CDR1 SGHRS and CDR2 YFSETQ. In nucleotides, the CDR3 is TGCGCCAGCAGCTTGGGAGGGGGAGGGTACAATGAGCAGTTCTTC. Its translation is CASSLGGGGYNEQFF.

The chain couples TRBV5-6 to TRBJ1-1; maybe TRBD1 (5 bases). The CDR3 totals 13 residues. Germline V gene data show CDR1 as SGHDT and CDR2 as YYEEEE. Deletions cut 7 bases from V and 5 bases from J, with 15 bases between. The CDR3 DNA reads as TGTGCCAGCTCGGGGACGGGTAAGACTGAAGCTTTCTTT. This sequence encodes CASSGTGKTEAFF.

This clone was counted only a few times. The V call is TRBV6-1, the J call TRBJ1-2, with D uncertain. V lost 10 bases and J 2 bases, leaving 8 bases between the germline ends. CDR3 length: 11 residues. Germline-derived CDR1 and CDR2 are MNHNS and SASEGT. The CDR3 DNA reads as TGTGCCATCTCCGTAAACTATGGCTACACCTTC. It codes for CAISVNYGYTF.

The chain uses TRBV9 and TRBJ2-7, with 7 bases matching TRBD1. J gave up 0 bases and V 3 bases, and 6 bases lay outside the gene matches. There are 15 residues in the CDR3. Germline V gene sequence: CDR1 SGDLS, CDR2 YYNGEE. DNA for the CDR3: TGTGCCAGCAGCGCGGGGACAGAGAGCTCCTACGAGCAGTACTTC. Amino acids: CASSAGTESSYEQYF.

The genes are TRBV11-2 and TRBJ2-2; D assignment may be TRBD1 or TRBD2 (5 bases each). The ends were cut back, 5 bases at V and 6 bases at J, with 22 bases in the middle. The germline gives CDR1 SGHAT, CDR2 FQNNGV. This CDR3 is built from 17 residues. CDR3 region: CASSPPLEGIAAGELFF. CDR3 nucleotides: TGTGCCAGCAGCCCGCCCCTTGAGGGGATCGCCGCCGGGGAGCTGTTTTTT.

The chain has TRBV2 and TRBJ1-2, with D maybe TRBD1 (6 bases). The CDR3 runs to 14 residues. The V end was cut by 5 bases, the J end by 2 bases, with 12 bases between. Germline assignment: CDR1 SNHLY and CDR2 FYNNEI. CDR3 bases: TGTGCCAGCAGTTTGGGGGGGCAGAACTATGGCTACACCTTC. Encoded protein: CASSLGGQNYGYTF.